Following are 21 T cell receptor beta chains from one sample sequenced in a study of T cells in Graves' hyperthyroidism and ophthalmopathy. The investigators amplified TCR beta CDR3 regions from RNA transcripts. The TCR CDR3 was amplified in a first-round RT-PCR using the HTBI primer set. Using its own MiXCR run on the multiplex PCR reads, TCRdb lists one record per CDR3 protein. The top ten hold 50% of the sample, which has 200,000 to 250,000 distinct CDR3 sequences, 17% seen once. The sample consisted of blood. The receptors were sampled from a man aged 50-59 years with Graves' hyperthyroidism.

This clonotype was counted ten times or more. The chain combines TRBV2 with TRBJ2-5; D possibly corresponds to TRBD2 (6 bases). The V end was cut by 6 bases, the J end by 3 bases, with 11 bases between. CDR3 size: 13 residues. Germline CDR1 is SNHLY and CDR2 is FYNNEI. CDR3 in amino acids: CASSGSSEETQYF. The CDR3 DNA reads as TGTGCCAGCAGCGGGAGCTCGGAAGAGACCCAGTACTTC.

This clonotype came up many times. This chain connects TRBV28 to TRBJ2-1, with unresolved D. The V end lost 2 bases, the J end lost 3 bases, and 8 bases lay between the germline ends. The CDR3 has 14 amino acids. Germline assignment: CDR1 MDHEN and CDR2 SYDVKM. CDR3 in DNA: TGTGCCAGCAGTTTAGGGTCCAACTACAATGAGCAGTTCTTC. Its translation is CASSLGSNYNEQFF.

This chain connects TRBV10-2 to TRBJ1-5, with a possible D match to TRBD1 (6 bases). The CDR3 is 15 residues long. Trimming shortened V by 6 bases and J by 7 bases, and 19 bases separated the two germline ends. In germline, CDR1 is WSHSY, CDR2 SAAADI. The chain's CDR3 is CASRASGGGGQPQHF. CDR3 sequence (DNA): TGCGCCAGCAGGGCTAGCGGGGGCGGTGGGCAGCCCCAGCATTTT.

Many counts were recorded for this clonotype. The V and J genes are TRBV11-2 and TRBJ2-1; no clear D gene. CDR1 and CDR2 (germline): SGHAT, FQNNGV. CDR3 length equals 11 residues. The V and J ends lost 0 bases and 10 bases respectively, with 4 bases between them. Here the CDR3 DNA reads TGTGCCAGCAGCTTAGAAGCGGAGCAGTTCTTC. As protein: CASSLEAEQFF.

This clonotype has a count of ten or more. This chain connects TRBV7-9 to TRBJ2-4; D is ambiguous. Germline V gene sequence: CDR1 SEHNR, CDR2 FQNEAQ (reference sequence). The CDR3 runs to 15 residues. Trimming pared 5 bases from V and 6 bases from J, leaving 17 bases between. CDR3 DNA: TGTGCCAGCAGCCCGAAGGTCAGGTACGGAAACATTCAGTACTTC. Protein product: CASSPKVRYGNIQYF.

This clonotype has at least ten counts. The J gene is TRBJ2-5, the V gene TRBV3-1, with TRBD2 identical over 10 bases. The CDR3 runs to 17 residues. CDR1 and CDR2 from the germline V gene are LGHDT and YNNKEL (reference sequence). J lost 2 bases, V lost 0 bases, and 6 bases had no gene match. In nucleotides, the CDR3 is TGTGCCAGCAGCCAAGATATAGGACTAGCGGCTCAAGAGACCCAGTACTTC. This codes for CASSQDIGLAAQETQYF.

Worth noting for this clonotype: Given a much more abundant clone one base away, this may be a read error. V gene TRBV18 combines with J gene TRBJ1-2; D possibly corresponds to TRBD1 (6 bases). The germline V gene encodes CDR1 KGHSH and CDR2 LQKENI. This CDR3 comprises 14 residues. CDR3 bases: TGTCCCAGCTCACCATCCGGGGGCTATAATGGCTACACCTTC. It translates to CPSSPSGGYNGYTF.

The J gene is TRBJ2-1, the V gene TRBV20-1; D may be TRBD2 (5 bases). The CDR3 has 12 amino acids. Germline assignment: CDR1 DFQATT and CDR2 SNEGSKA (reference sequence). The ends were cut back, 4 bases at V and 4 bases at J, with 8 bases in the middle. The CDR3 region is CSANTRYNEQFF. The CDR3 coding sequence is TGCAGTGCTAACACTAGGTACAATGAGCAGTTCTTC.

On this clonotype itself: A much larger clone lies a single base off, so this may be a read error. The V gene is TRBV12-3 or TRBV12-4, the J gene TRBJ2-2; unclear D gene. The CDR3 sequence is 15 residues long. CDR3 amino acids: CTSRTGDLTAGELFF. CDR3 coding DNA: TGTACCAGCAGGACCGGAGACCTCACAGCCGGGGAGCTGTTTTTT.

The gene calls are TRBV4-2 and TRBJ2-3; 8 bases map to TRBD2. From germline, CDR1 is LGHNA and CDR2 YNFKEQ. The CDR3 runs to 16 residues. J lost 0 bases, V lost 3 bases, and 5 bases had no gene match. CDR3 protein: CASSQVSGTSTDTQYF. Here the CDR3 DNA reads TGTGCCAGCAGCCAGGTTAGCGGGACTAGCACAGATACGCAGTATTTT.

This clonotype was observed a few times. V and J are TRBV7-2 and TRBJ1-2, with TRBD1 matching over 7 bases. The V and J ends lost 5 bases and 1 base, in that order; junction bases with no gene match: 1. This CDR3 contains 13 residues. Germline CDR1 SGHTA, CDR2 FQGNSA. The CDR3 protein is CASSNRGNYGYTF. The CDR3 DNA is TGTGCCAGCAGCAACAGGGGTAACTATGGCTACACCTTC.

This clonotype came up a few times. The rearrangement joins TRBV5-8 to TRBJ1-2; D uncertain. Between the trimmed V and J ends, which lost 2 bases and 6 bases, there was a span of 8 bases. The CDR3 covers 12 residues. In germline, CDR1 is SGHTS, CDR2 YDEGEE. CDR3 loop: CASSLGLDGYTF. The CDR3 DNA reads as TGTGCCAGCAGCTTAGGTCTGGATGGCTACACCTTC.

This chain joins TRBV6-1 and TRBJ2-1; 13 bases match TRBD2. The germline V gene encodes CDR1 MNHNS and CDR2 SASEGT. V trimming: 6 bases; J trimming: 8 bases; junction bases outside the gene matches: 4. The CDR3 is 14 amino acids. The CDR3, as DNA: TGTGCCAGCAGCGGGACTAGCGGGACCTATGAGCAGTTCTTC. It is translated as CASSGTSGTYEQFF.

This clonotype showed up many times. The gene calls are TRBV6-5 and TRBJ2-7; 10 bases are shared with TRBD2. The junction had 14 bases not matched to a gene; V was cut back by 0 bases and J by 6 bases. The CDR3 runs 18 residues. Germline V gene data show CDR1 as MNHEY and CDR2 as SVGAGI. The CDR3 sequence is CASSYSFVRVSGRAEQYF. In DNA form, the CDR3 reads TGTGCCAGCAGTTACTCGTTCGTGCGGGTAAGCGGGAGGGCCGAGCAGTACTTC.

Ten or more counts support this clonotype. This sequence joins TRBV11-2 and TRBJ2-1; D is ambiguous. From germline, CDR1 is SGHAT and CDR2 FQNNGV. The V end lost 5 bases, the J end lost 10 bases, and 9 bases lay between the germline ends. The CDR3 spans 11 residues. The CDR3, as DNA: TGTGCCAGCAGCAAGACTGCCGAGCAGTTCTTC. The encoded protein is CASSKTAEQFF.

This clonotype was observed a few times. The junction departs from germline at one end; a sequencing error may be responsible. The J gene is TRBJ2-2, the V gene TRBV12-3 or TRBV12-4; 8 bases match TRBD2. The CDR3 contains 14 residues. CDR3 DNA sequence: TGTGCCAGCAGTCTAGCGGGCCCCACCGGGGAGCTGTTTTTT. Its protein product is CASSLAGPTGELFF.

This clonotype was recorded many times. This sequence joins TRBV28 and TRBJ2-7, with TRBD2 matching 11 bases. This CDR3 has 17 residues. With 3 bases clipped from V and 9 bases from J, the junction kept 16 bases outside the gene matches. Germline CDR1 reads MDHEN; CDR2 reads SYDVKM. CDR3: CASSLQRLAGSGGVQYF. The CDR3, as DNA: TGTGCCAGCAGTTTGCAGAGACTAGCGGGGTCTGGGGGGGTGCAGTACTTC.

This clonotype was counted at least ten times. The chain has TRBV28 and TRBJ2-7; D is perhaps TRBD2 (5 bases). V lost 6 bases and J lost 4, with 19 bases in between. Germline lookup yields CDR1 MDHEN and CDR2 SYDVKM. CDR3 length: 15 amino acids. The CDR3 here is CASRRNTGMLYEQYF. The CDR3 DNA reads as TGTGCCAGCAGGCGTAATACGGGAATGCTTTACGAGCAGTACTTC.

Ten or more counts support this clonotype. The chain employs TRBV28 and TRBJ2-2; 8 bases fit TRBD1. Trimming took 6 bases from V and 3 from J; bases not matched to a gene: 12. The CDR3 has 17 amino acids. CDR1 is MDHEN, CDR2 SYDVKM, per germline. For the CDR3, the DNA is TGTGCCAGCAGCAGTATAATAACAGGGGGTCACACCGGGGAGCTGTTTTTT. Residues: CASSSIITGGHTGELFF.

This clonotype was found many times. The gene calls are TRBV2 and TRBJ2-5; 9 bases are a match to TRBD2. This CDR3 region has 16 residues. The V segment lost 7 bases and the J segment 4 bases; nucleotides outside the gene matches: 13. From germline, CDR1 is SNHLY and CDR2 FYNNEI. The CDR3 loop is CASTRKDLAGPETQYF. The CDR3 DNA is TGTGCCAGCACCCGTAAAGATCTAGCGGGACCAGAGACCCAGTACTTC.

This clonotype was counted ten times or more. The chain combines TRBV7-8 with TRBJ2-3, with 9 nucleotides matching TRBD2. In germline, CDR1 is SGHVS, CDR2 FQNEAQ. J was trimmed by 6 bases and V by 2 bases; bases with no gene match: 9. This CDR3 is built from 16 residues. CDR3 protein: CASSLRELAGRDTQYF. The CDR3 DNA is TGTGCCAGCAGCTTAAGGGAACTAGCGGGTCGGGATACGCAGTATTTT. Based on the CDR3 plus reference TRBV7-8 and TRBJ2-3, the full variable domain is GAGVSQSPRYKVAKRGQDVALRCDPISGHVSLFWYQQALGQGPEFLTYFQNEAQLDKSGLPSDRFFAERPEGSVSTLKIQRTQQEDSAVYLCASSLRELAGRDTQYFGPGTRLTVL.